This T cell receptor beta chain was found in a study of shared clonotypes between healthy human individuals. In the original processing: Filtering differed since immunoSEQ provided only junctions, with no quality scores. TCRdb's copy holds only in-frame clones and misses some; the assay was immunoSEQ multiplex PCR. V and J calls and clone size come straight from that table; D and trimming were deduced from the DNA. The table includes a few million clones, just over 90% detected once. The CDR3 totals 14 residues. The germline V gene encodes CDR1 MNHNS and CDR2 SASEGT. V lost 11 bases to trimming and J lost 0 bases, with 14 bases between them.

This receptor was obtained from a man younger than 30 in good health. The sequenced sample consisted of naive CD4+ T cells sorted from blood. The subset is: CD45RA+ positively selected. The genes are TRBV6-1 and TRBJ1-5; D is undetermined. CDR3 sequence (DNA): TGTGCCTGCCTAGGTGGGGTTAGCAATCAGCCCCAGCATTTT. Its translation is CACLGGVSNQPQHF.